This passage covers 30 T cell receptor beta chains from one sample sequenced in a study of T cell changes during pregnancy in multiple sclerosis. The method was immunoSEQ multiplex PCR; TCRdb's version includes in-frame clones alone and lacks a portion of them. The data hold around 86,000 clones, with over 85% observed a single time. The source was peripheral blood, collected in the first trimester of pregnancy. The receptors stem from a female donor with multiple sclerosis, enrolled in a pregnancy study.

This rearrangement joins TRBV7-9 to TRBJ2-2; possibly TRBD2 for D (6 bases). In germline, CDR1 is SEHNR, CDR2 FQNEAQ (reference sequence). The V gene lost 7 bases and the J gene lost 2 bases, with 14 bases spanning the gap. The CDR3 is 15 amino acids. The CDR3 reads CASTGGASNTGELFF. CDR3 nucleotide sequence: TGTGCCAGCACGGGCGGGGCTTCCAACACCGGGGAGCTGTTTTTT.

J is TRBJ2-1 and V is TRBV7-9, with 9 bases fitting TRBD2. The CDR3 totals 15 residues. The V gene end was trimmed by 8 bases and the J gene end by 5 bases; junction bases not matched to a gene: 10. In germline, CDR1 is SEHNR, CDR2 FQNEAQ (reference sequence). The CDR3 reads CASLRAGGVNNEQFF. Written as DNA, the CDR3 is TGTGCCAGCCTCCGGGCGGGGGGGGTAAACAATGAGCAGTTCTTC.

V and J are TRBV7-6 and TRBJ1-4; 9 bases fit TRBD1. Germline V gene data show CDR1 as SGHVS and CDR2 as FNYEAQ. The ends lost 5 bases at V and 10 bases at J; junction bases unmatched: 11. The CDR3 is 15 amino acids. CDR3 DNA sequence: TGTGCCAGCAGCCAAACGGGACAGGGAGGTGGAAAACTGTTTTTT. Encoded protein: CASSQTGQGGGKLFF. Full variable domain (outside the CDR3, taken from reference TRBV7-6 and TRBJ1-4): GAGVSQSPRYKVTKRGQDVALRCDPISGHVSLYWYRQALGQGPEFLTYFNYEAQQDKSGLPNDRFSAERPEGSISTLTIQRTEQRDSAMYRCASSQTGQGGGKLFFGSGTQLSVL.

The J gene is TRBJ2-7, the V gene TRBV25-1, with a weak D call TRBD2 (5 bases). The CDR3 extends over 12 amino acids. Germline values: CDR1 MGHDK, CDR2 SYGVNS. V gave up 7 bases and J gave up 2 bases, with 9 bases separating them. The CDR3 DNA is TGTGCCAGCAAGAGCGGCCCCTACGAGCAGTACTTC. As protein: CASKSGPYEQYF.

The rearrangement joins TRBV19 to TRBJ1-2; TRBD1 agrees at 7 bases. The CDR3 consists of 16 residues. The trim removed 3 bases at V and 4 bases at J, leaving 11 bases unmatched. In germline, CDR1 is LNHDA, CDR2 SQIVND (reference sequence). The CDR3 DNA sequence: TGTGCCAGTAGTATCCCCGCGCTAGAGGGGGCCTATGGCTACACCTTC. Protein: CASSIPALEGAYGYTF.

The rearrangement uses TRBV30 and TRBJ1-1, with 7 bases matching TRBD1. The CDR3 is made up of 13 amino acids. Germline trimming cut 3 bases from V and 3 bases from J; bases unmatched to any gene: 4. Germline lookup yields CDR1 GTSNPN and CDR2 SVGIG (reference sequence). CDR3 protein: CAWSRQGHTEAFF. CDR3 DNA sequence: TGTGCCTGGAGCCGACAGGGCCACACTGAAGCTTTCTTT. The full variable domain, rest sourced from reference TRBV30 and TRBJ1-1, is SQTIHQWPATLVQPVGSPLSLECTVEGTSNPNLYWYRQAAGRGLQLLFYSVGIGQISSEVPQNLSASRPQDRQFILSSKKLLLSDSGFYLCAWSRQGHTEAFFGQGTRLTVV.

A single count supports this clone. The chain carries TRBV7-2 and TRBJ2-2; a weak D match, TRBD1 (6 bases). The germline gives CDR1 SGHTA, CDR2 FQGNSA. The CDR3 extends over 14 amino acids. Trimming removed 3 bases from V and 4 bases from J, with 9 bases in between. CDR3 DNA: TGTGCCAGCAGCTTCACAGGGAGCACCGGGGAGCTGTTTTTT. This encodes CASSFTGSTGELFF.

The V gene is TRBV27, the J gene TRBJ2-4, with D possibly TRBD2 on 6 matching bases. CDR3 length equals 13 residues. Germline assignment: CDR1 MNHEY and CDR2 SMNVEV (reference sequence). Trimming left V 7 bases short and J 8 bases short, with 15 bases between. CDR3 in DNA: TGTGCCAGCACCTCGATACCGGGGGACATTCAGTACTTC. Amino acids: CASTSIPGDIQYF.

The chain recombines TRBV5-4 with TRBJ2-1, with D possibly being TRBD2 (6 bases). The V end was cut by 4 bases, the J end by 6 bases, with 14 bases between. The CDR3 covers 14 residues. Germline lookup yields CDR1 SGHNT and CDR2 YYREEE (reference sequence). In nucleotides, the CDR3 is TGTGCCAGCAGCACCGGGACTGACCGCAATGAGCAGTTCTTC. Protein: CASSTGTDRNEQFF.

The chain links TRBV9 to TRBJ2-2; 7 nucleotides match TRBD2. The CDR3 length is 14 residues. V lost 3 bases to trimming and J lost 4 bases; unmatched junction nucleotides: 3. Germline assignment: CDR1 SGDLS and CDR2 YYNGEE. CDR3 sequence reads: CASSGTRGTGELFF. The CDR3 region has the DNA TGTGCCAGCAGCGGGACTAGAGGCACCGGGGAGCTGTTTTTT.

The chain carries TRBV2 and TRBJ1-1, with D tentatively TRBD1 (6 bases). CDR1 and CDR2 (germline): SNHLY, FYNNEI. The CDR3 has 13 amino acids. V was clipped by 8 bases and J by 6 bases, with 16 bases between them. This CDR3 is CASYPTGRAEAFF. The CDR3 DNA reads TGTGCCAGCTACCCTACAGGGAGGGCTGAAGCTTTCTTT.

The rearrangement uses TRBV7-6 and TRBJ1-1; tentatively, D is TRBD1 (5 bases). V was trimmed by 4 bases and J by 0 bases, leaving 12 bases between them. This CDR3 contains 15 residues. Germline V lookup: CDR1 SGHVS, CDR2 FNYEAQ. The CDR3 is CASSSTQGLNTEAFF. The CDR3 nucleotides are TGTGCCAGCAGCTCAACCCAGGGTTTGAACACTGAAGCTTTCTTT.

The chain employs TRBV4-2 and TRBJ1-2, with D uncertain. Germline CDR1 is LGHNA and CDR2 is YNFKEQ. The CDR3 contains 16 residues. V was shortened by 2 bases and J by 3 bases, with 16 bases between the two germline ends. CDR3 residues: CASSQPLGEDDYGYTF. The CDR3 nucleotides read TGTGCCAGCAGCCAACCTCTAGGAGAGGATGACTATGGCTACACCTTC.

The genes are TRBV7-8 and TRBJ1-1, with 7 bases fitting TRBD1. Germline loops: CDR1 SGHVS, CDR2 FQNEAQ. The CDR3 runs to 15 residues. Unmatched junction bases numbered 6, after V lost 5 bases and J lost 0 bases. CDR3 nucleotide sequence: TGTGCCAGCAGCCCCTCGACAGGGTTGAACACTGAAGCTTTCTTT. Its translation is CASSPSTGLNTEAFF.

The V and J genes are TRBV7-9 and TRBJ2-7; a possible D gene is TRBD1 (5 bases). The germline gives CDR1 SEHNR, CDR2 FQNEAQ (reference sequence). V gave up 8 bases and J gave up 2 bases, with 16 bases separating them. The length of the CDR3 is 14 residues. The CDR3 region is CASSPTGIPYEQYF. DNA of the CDR3: TGTGCCAGCTCCCCCACAGGAATCCCCTACGAGCAGTACTTC. Drawing the rest from reference TRBV7-9 and TRBJ2-7, the complete variable domain is DTGVSQNPRHKITKRGQNVTFRCDPISEHNRLYWYRQTLGQGPEFLTYFQNEAQLEKSRLLSDRFSAERPKGSFSTLEIQRTEQGDSAMYLCASSPTGIPYEQYFGPGTRLTVT.

As DNA, the CDR3 is TGTGCCAGCAGCCCGACTAGCGGACAAGAGACCCAGTACTTC. The encoded protein is CASSPTSGQETQYF. This chain links TRBV9 with TRBJ2-5, with 9 bases that match TRBD2. Germline-derived CDR1 and CDR2 are SGDLS and YYNGEE. The CDR3 is 14 residues long. J lost 2 bases, V lost 4 bases, and 3 bases had no gene match.

The chain links TRBV30 to TRBJ1-2, with D possibly matching TRBD1 (6 bases). In germline, CDR1 is GTSNPN, CDR2 SVGIG (reference sequence). The V end was cut by 0 bases, the J end by 5 bases, with 16 bases between. The length of the CDR3 is 15 residues. CDR3 sequence: CAWSVRGTPLYGYTF. CDR3 sequence (DNA): TGTGCCTGGAGTGTTAGGGGGACACCACTGTATGGCTACACCTTC.

This clone was detected only once. V is TRBV12-5 and J is TRBJ2-3; 10 nucleotides align to TRBD2. The CDR3 is 14 residues long. V was pared by 5 bases and J by 6 bases, with 5 bases of the junction left unmatched. Germline CDR1 and CDR2: LGHNT and FRNRAP. The CDR3 here is CASGPRAGGDTQYF. CDR3 DNA: TGTGCTAGTGGTCCCCGAGCGGGGGGGGATACGCAGTATTTT. The full variable domain, its missing parts supplied by reference TRBV12-5 and TRBJ2-3, is DARVTQTPRHKVTEMGQEVTMRCQPILGHNTVFWYRQTMMQGLELLAYFRNRAPLDDSGMPKDRFSAEMPDATLATLKIQPSEPRDSAVYFCASGPRAGGDTQYFGPGTRLTVL.

The V and J genes are TRBV10-1 and TRBJ2-1; possible D gene TRBD1, 5 bases. CDR3 length: 15 amino acids. V shed 3 bases and J shed 2 bases, with 11 bases lying between them. Germline lookup yields CDR1 WNHNN and CDR2 SYGVQD (reference sequence). CDR3 residues: CASSDRAGPYNEQFF. The DNA for the CDR3 is TGCGCCAGCAGTGATCGGGCAGGGCCCTACAATGAGCAGTTCTTC.

The genes are TRBV27 and TRBJ2-1; TRBD2 aligns across 8 bases. J lost 4 bases, V lost 5 bases, and 7 bases had no gene match. CDR3 size: 15 residues. Germline CDR1 is MNHEY and CDR2 is SMNVEV (reference sequence). The CDR3 region has the DNA TGTGCCAGCAGTGAGCAGAGACTAGCGTACAATGAGCAGTTCTTC. Its translation: CASSEQRLAYNEQFF.

As DNA, the CDR3 is TGTGCCAGCAGCTTGGGACAAGGGCATCCTGGAAACACCATATATTTT. Residues: CASSLGQGHPGNTIYF. The V gene is TRBV11-2, the J gene TRBJ1-3; tentative D call: TRBD1 (6 bases). With 3 bases removed from V and 2 bases from J, the gap between germline ends came to 14 bases. From germline, CDR1 is SGHAT and CDR2 FQNNGV. CDR3 length: 16 amino acids. Drawing the rest from reference TRBV11-2 and TRBJ1-3, the complete variable domain is EAGVAQSPRYKIIEKRQSVAFWCNPISGHATLYWYQQILGQGPKLLIQFQNNGVVDDSQLPKDRFSAERLKGVDSTLKIQPAKLEDSAVYLCASSLGQGHPGNTIYFGEGSWLTVV.

The chain recombines TRBV9 with TRBJ1-2; 9 bases are a match to TRBD1. The CDR3 is 15 amino acids. Unmatched junction bases numbered 10, after V lost 4 bases and J lost 6 bases. Per germline, CDR1 SGDLS and CDR2 YYNGEE. The CDR3 spells CASSPSTDRGHGYTF. In nucleotides, the CDR3 is TGTGCCAGCAGCCCCTCGACGGACAGGGGCCATGGCTACACCTTC.

The chain has TRBV11-1 and TRBJ2-7, with D perhaps matching TRBD2 (7 bases). This CDR3 has 15 residues. Deletions cut 1 base from V and 3 bases from J, with 13 bases between. Germline assignment: CDR1 SGHAT and CDR2 FQDESV (reference sequence). Written as DNA, the CDR3 is TGTGCCAGCAGCTTAGGAGGGGGAGGGGGCTACGAGCAGTACTTC. Translation gives CASSLGGGGGYEQYF.

This clone was detected once. The rearrangement links TRBV4-1 to TRBJ1-4, with 9 bases lining up with TRBD1. Germline lookup yields CDR1 MGHRA and CDR2 YSYEKL. The V gene end was trimmed by 5 bases and the J gene end by 7 bases; junction bases not matched to a gene: 5. CDR3 size: 14 residues. The CDR3 DNA reads TGCGCCAGCAGCGGGACAGGGAGCCGTGAAAAACTGTTTTTT. This gives the protein CASSGTGSREKLFF.

V is TRBV7-8 and J is TRBJ1-2; TRBD1 is a possible D gene (5 bases). Trimming stripped 1 base from V and 8 bases from J, with 11 bases between. The CDR3 length is 13 residues. Germline V lookup: CDR1 SGHVS, CDR2 FQNEAQ. This CDR3 is CASSLEQVGGYTF. CDR3 DNA: TGTGCCAGCAGCTTAGAACAGGTGGGAGGCTACACCTTC.

The chain links TRBV6-1 to TRBJ1-2; D not resolved. The CDR3 is 14 amino acids. Germline CDR1 MNHNS, CDR2 SASEGT. The ends were cut back, 1 base at V and 0 bases at J, with 6 bases in the middle. CDR3 loop: CASSEGQANYGYTF. The CDR3 coding sequence is TGTGCCAGCAGTGAAGGGCAGGCTAACTATGGCTACACCTTC.

V usage is TRBV30 and J usage is TRBJ2-5, with 10 bases identical to TRBD1. In germline, CDR1 is GTSNPN, CDR2 SVGIG (reference sequence). J lost 4 bases, V lost 2 bases, and 7 bases had no gene match. The length of the CDR3 is 15 residues. DNA of the CDR3: TGTGCCTGGAGTCCGGGGGGGACAGGGGCAGAGACCCAGTACTTC. Residues: CAWSPGGTGAETQYF. Full variable domain (rest looked up from reference TRBV30 and TRBJ2-5): SQTIHQWPATLVQPVGSPLSLECTVEGTSNPNLYWYRQAAGRGLQLLFYSVGIGQISSEVPQNLSASRPQDRQFILSSKKLLLSDSGFYLCAWSPGGTGAETQYFGPGTRLLVL.

For the CDR3, the DNA is TGTGCCAGCAGCGTAGCTCTAGCGGGAGACACAGATACGCAGTATTTT. It specifies CASSVALAGDTDTQYF. The chain employs TRBV9 and TRBJ2-3; 10 bases are shared with TRBD2. This CDR3 has 16 residues. J gave up 2 bases and V 0 bases, and 3 bases lay outside the gene matches. Germline V gene data show CDR1 as SGDLS and CDR2 as YYNGEE.

The chain couples TRBV19 to TRBJ1-5, with D tentatively TRBD1 (6 bases). The length of the CDR3 is 15 residues. V was trimmed by 4 bases and J by 0 bases, leaving 10 bases between them. From germline, CDR1 is LNHDA and CDR2 SQIVND (reference sequence). The CDR3 DNA sequence: TGTGCCAGTAGTACTACAGGGAATAGCAATCAGCCCCAGCATTTT. Translation gives CASSTTGNSNQPQHF.

The V and J genes are TRBV19 and TRBJ1-2; D may be TRBD1 (5 bases). Trimming took 3 bases from V and 4 from J, leaving 12 bases between them. This CDR3 has 14 residues. Germline CDR1 and CDR2: LNHDA and SQIVND (reference sequence). CDR3 in DNA: TGTGCCAGTAGTATCATCTATGGGGCCTATGGCTACACCTTC. It translates to CASSIIYGAYGYTF.